The present TCR beta chain was sequenced within a study of T cell repertoires in cytomegalovirus infection (dated by TCRdb to between 2018 and 2021). About the investigation overall: The HLA type of each donor mattered for the analysis, because public TCR beta signatures pointed to carriage of CMV infection along with the matching HLA type. Overall study results and their limits: The ex vivo response was dominated by HLA-C-restricted CMV-specific TCR beta clonotypes, which also provided the single most frequent clonotype in two of eight donors. Carriers of CMV infection plus the relevant HLA type were discriminated by the cumulative frequency of public TCR beta family members in the study cohort and in an independent roughly 340-donor cohort.

The sample holds many counts of this clonotype. Its recognized antigen is unknown. Base-call qualities are not available, and no considerably larger clone is one nucleotide away. Instrument on record: Illumina HiSeq 1500. TCRdb's own reprocessing of the public reads used fastp at Q25 and MiXCR and kept productive beta chains. Every distinct CDR3 protein forms one entry, paired with its most common genes and DNA. The sample table records around 110,000 distinct CDR3 sequences; over 9% of these occur just once. The top ten hold roughly 31% of the sample. The germline V gene yields SGHTA for CDR1 and FQGNSA for CDR2. V is pared back by 7 bases and J by 4 bases, with 17 bases lying between the germline termini. The CDR3, cysteine through phenylalanine, is 15 amino acids long. Only the CDR3 region is kept as DNA, spanning 45 bases read in frame from base 1.

The specimen was PBMCs, sequenced either directly or after in vitro stimulation (not recorded which). The chain is encoded by TRBV7-2 joined to TRBJ2-1; the D gene is possibly TRBD1 or TRBD2, with 5 bases matching each. This TCR was recovered from a human donor in good health (CMV status not recorded). Some clones in this sample may be carry-over from other donors' samples. For the CDR3, the sequence is CASTRTGTAYNEQFF. The DNA is as follows: TGTGCCAGCACCAGGACCGGGACGGCTTACAATGAGCAGTTCTTC.